One sample yielded the 17 T cell receptor beta chains listed below, sequenced in a study of T cell repertoires in cytomegalovirus infection. TCRdb processed the reads anew with MiXCR; each CDR3 protein has one entry. The sample yields about 920,000 distinct CDR3 sequences, around 29% seen once. No antigens are known for them. The sample consisted of cultured CD8+ T cells from PBMCs, taken from culture after CMV antigen stimulation. The receptors were gathered from a human donor in good health (CMV status not recorded). Some clones in this sample may be carry-over from other donors' samples.

Only a few counts were recorded for this clonotype. The chain is built from TRBV7-6 and TRBJ2-7; TRBD1 matches 7 bases. Trimming at V came to 0 bases and at J to 2 bases, leaving 7 bases not matched to a gene. In germline, CDR1 is SGHVS, CDR2 FNYEAQ. The CDR3 sequence is 16 residues long. Here the CDR3 DNA reads TGTGCCAGCAGCTTAGCATTAAGGACAGGCGCCTACGAGCAGTACTTC. Its translation: CASSLALRTGAYEQYF.

This clonotype came up a few times. The V call is TRBV27, the J call TRBJ2-4, with D uncertain. The germline CDR1 and CDR2 sequences are MNHEY and SMNVEV (reference sequence). This CDR3 region has 13 residues. V was shortened by 7 bases and J by 1 base, with 8 bases between the two germline ends. CDR3 sequence: CASTPAAKNIQYF. The DNA for the CDR3 is TGTGCCAGCACCCCCGCGGCCAAAAACATTCAGTACTTC.

The V call is TRBV27, the J call TRBJ2-1, with 9 bases matching TRBD2. The CDR3 has 18 residues. Germline V gene lookup returns CDR1 MNHEY and CDR2 SMNVEV (reference sequence). V was pared by 5 bases and J by 2 bases, with 13 bases of the junction left unmatched. Here the CDR3 DNA reads TGTGCCAGCAGTAAGGTACTAGCGGGCTTAGGGGCCTACAATGAGCAGTTCTTC. It translates to CASSKVLAGLGAYNEQFF.

This sequence joins TRBV5-1 and TRBJ2-4, with 7 bases lining up with TRBD1. The CDR3 extends over 15 amino acids. Germline V lookup: CDR1 SGHRS, CDR2 YFSETQ. The V and J ends lost 4 bases and 0 bases, in that order; junction bases with no gene match: 4. CDR3 sequence (DNA): TGCGCCAGCAGCCCTCGGACAGGAGCCAAAAACATTCAGTACTTC. Translated: CASSPRTGAKNIQYF.

The J gene is TRBJ1-5, the V gene TRBV6-2 or TRBV6-3; TRBD1 matches 10 bases. The CDR3 consists of 15 residues. Germline-derived CDR1 and CDR2 are MNHEY and SVGEGT. The ends lost 2 bases at V and 11 bases at J; junction bases unmatched: 9. In nucleotides, the CDR3 is TGTGCCAGCAGTTACGATGGGACAGGGGTTTTAGCCCAGCATTTT. It codes for CASSYDGTGVLAQHF.

The chain uses TRBV29-1 and TRBJ1-1; TRBD1 is a possible D gene (5 bases). Trimming took 5 bases from V and 2 from J, leaving 21 bases between them. The CDR3 is 16 residues long. Germline CDR1 SQVTM, CDR2 ANQGSEA. DNA for the CDR3: TGCAGCGTTCCCCCGGACCTGGGGCGCGGCAACACTGAAGCTTTCTTT. Translating it yields CSVPPDLGRGNTEAFF.

The chain combines TRBV19 with TRBJ2-6, with D unclear. The CDR3 extends over 17 amino acids. Deletions cut 7 bases from V and 0 bases from J, with 16 bases between. Germline CDR1 reads LNHDA; CDR2 reads SQIVND (reference sequence). CDR3 loop: CASTGSPYGSGANVLTF. The CDR3 DNA sequence: TGTGCCAGTACCGGCAGCCCGTACGGCTCTGGGGCCAACGTCCTGACTTTC.

V is TRBV6-2 or TRBV6-3 and J is TRBJ1-1, with D possibly being TRBD1 (6 bases). Germline V gene data show CDR1 as MNHEY and CDR2 as SVGEGT. V was trimmed by 5 bases and J by 8 bases, leaving 12 bases between them. The CDR3 runs to 12 residues. For the CDR3, the DNA is TGTGCCAGCAGTCCACAGGGAGGAGAAGCTTTCTTT. It yields the protein CASSPQGGEAFF.

This chain links TRBV6-1 with TRBJ2-3; TRBD2 is a possible D gene (6 bases). CDR1 is MNHNS and CDR2 is SASEGT in the germline V gene. V was trimmed by 6 bases and J by 2 bases, leaving 18 bases between them. The CDR3 contains 16 residues. CDR3 sequence: CASSPRASAATDTQYF. The CDR3 DNA sequence: TGTGCCAGCAGCCCCCGGGCTAGCGCTGCCACAGATACGCAGTATTTT.

The DNA for the CDR3 is TGTGCTAGTGGTTTTCTACTAGCCTGTCAAGAGACCCAGTACTTC. Its protein is CASGFLLACQETQYF. The chain employs TRBV12-5 and TRBJ2-5; TRBD2 is a possible D gene (6 bases). The V gene lost 3 bases and the J gene lost 2 bases, with 13 bases spanning the gap. Germline values: CDR1 LGHNT, CDR2 FRNRAP. The CDR3 is 15 amino acids. Using reference TRBV12-5 and TRBJ2-5 for the parts outside the CDR3, the full variable domain is DARVTQTPRHKVTEMGQEVTMRCQPILGHNTVFWYRQTMMQGLELLAYFRNRAPLDDSGMPKDRFSAEMPDATLATLKIQPSEPRDSAVYFCASGFLLACQETQYFGPGTRLLVL.

V usage is TRBV5-1 and J usage is TRBJ2-5; D may be TRBD2 (6 bases). This CDR3 has 16 amino acids. CDR1 SGHRS and CDR2 YFSETQ come from the germline V gene. Trimming pared 2 bases from V and 1 base from J, leaving 15 bases between. Written as DNA, the CDR3 is TGCGCCAGCAGCTTTTGGAATTTAGCGGCCCAAGAGACCCAGTACTTC. Encoded protein: CASSFWNLAAQETQYF.

This clonotype showed up just a few times. The chain joins TRBV4-2 to TRBJ2-2; no clear D gene. Germline V gene data show CDR1 as LGHNA and CDR2 as YNFKEQ. This CDR3 comprises 15 residues. Trimming cost V 2 bases and J 3 bases, with 10 bases left between them. CDR3 DNA sequence: TGTGCCAGCAGCCAAAATTACTGGGACACCGGGGAGCTGTTTTTT. Protein sequence: CASSQNYWDTGELFF.

This chain connects TRBV20-1 to TRBJ1-1; D perhaps matches TRBD1 (6 bases). CDR1 is DFQATT, CDR2 SNEGSKA, per germline (reference sequence). The ends were cut back, 2 bases at V and 4 bases at J, with 8 bases in the middle. CDR3 length: 12 residues. CDR3 residues: CSARQGFTEAFF. The CDR3 bases are TGCAGTGCTAGACAGGGGTTCACTGAAGCTTTCTTT.

In this sample, this clonotype turned up many times. This chain connects TRBV27 to TRBJ2-2, with unresolved D. Per the germline V gene, CDR1 is MNHEY and CDR2 is SMNVEV (reference sequence). V was trimmed by 3 bases and J by 1 base, leaving 12 bases between them. The CDR3 runs 16 residues. The CDR3 DNA reads as TGTGCCAGCAGTTTTGTACGATGGAGGAACACCGGGGAGCTGTTTTTT. Translation: CASSFVRWRNTGELFF.

The rearrangement joins TRBV2 to TRBJ1-2; no firm D call. Trimming left V 0 bases short and J 8 bases short, with 16 bases between. The CDR3 length is 15 residues. Germline CDR1 and CDR2: SNHLY and FYNNEI. CDR3 amino acids: CASSEARPVLEGYTF. The CDR3, as DNA: TGTGCCAGCAGTGAAGCGCGTCCTGTCCTGGAGGGCTACACCTTC.

This clonotype was picked up many times. The chain combines TRBV6-2 or TRBV6-3 with TRBJ2-1; D is unclear. The germline V gene encodes CDR1 MNHEY and CDR2 SVGEGT. This CDR3 is 18 amino acids long. V lost 1 base and J 0 bases, leaving 16 bases between the germline ends. The CDR3: CASSYYGPLEYSYNEQFF. CDR3 in DNA: TGTGCCAGCAGTTACTATGGCCCGCTCGAATACTCCTACAATGAGCAGTTCTTC.

The chain joins TRBV7-6 to TRBJ1-1, with a possible D match to TRBD1 (5 bases). V was trimmed by 5 bases and J by 1 base, leaving 14 bases between them. The germline CDR1 and CDR2 sequences are SGHVS and FNYEAQ. The CDR3 is made up of 15 amino acids. The CDR3 DNA sequence: TGTGCCAGCAGCCCTCTTGACGGGGGGAACACTGAAGCTTTCTTT. This encodes CASSPLDGGNTEAFF.